The 16 T cell receptor beta chains listed next were all sequenced from one sample in a study of T cell responses to AZD1222 COVID-19 vaccine. Only in-frame clones appear in the TCRdb table, and some are missing; sequencing was by immunoSEQ multiplex PCR. The sample includes about 200,000 clones, about 94% of them seen just once. Material: peripheral blood, obtained 28 days after the second AZD1222 dose. The receptors were sampled from an adult who received the AZD1222 COVID-19 vaccine.

This chain connects TRBV5-1 to TRBJ1-2; D uncertain. The germline V gene encodes CDR1 SGHRS and CDR2 YFSETQ. The CDR3 spans 14 residues. Between the trimmed V and J ends, which lost 1 base and 5 bases, there was a span of 12 bases. CDR3 coding DNA: TGCGCCAGCAGCTTGCTCGATCTAGGGTATGGCTACACCTTC. The encoded protein is CASSLLDLGYGYTF. The variable domain in full, completed from reference TRBV5-1 and TRBJ1-2, reads KAGVTQTPRYLIKTRGQQVTLSCSPISGHRSVSWYQQTPGQGLQFLFEYFSETQRNKGNFPGRFSGRQFSNSRSEMNVSTLELGDSALYLCASSLLDLGYGYTFGSGTRLTVV.

The chain uses TRBV19 and TRBJ1-2; 8 positions agree with TRBD1. This CDR3 is 12 amino acids long. V was pared by 3 bases and J by 8 bases, with 2 bases of the junction left unmatched. Germline V gene lookup returns CDR1 LNHDA and CDR2 SQIVND (reference sequence). The CDR3 here is CASSIRGQGYTF. In nucleotides, the CDR3 is TGTGCCAGTAGTATCAGGGGGCAAGGCTACACCTTC. Together with reference TRBV19 and TRBJ1-2, the CDR3 gives the full variable domain: DGGITQSPKYLFRKEGQNVTLSCEQNLNHDAMYWYRQDPGQGLRLIYYSQIVNDFQKGDIAEGYSVSREKKESFPLTVTSAQKNPTAFYLCASSIRGQGYTFGSGTRLTVV.

This chain links TRBV6-5 with TRBJ2-3, with D possibly being TRBD2 (6 bases). CDR1 is MNHEY, CDR2 SVGAGI, per germline. Trimming cost V 6 bases and J 6 bases, with 19 bases left between them. The CDR3 sequence is 15 residues long. In DNA form, the CDR3 reads TGTGCCAGCAGGCGAGCGGGTTCCCGGGCGGATACGCAGTATTTT. It encodes CASRRAGSRADTQYF.

This clone has a single count. This chain links TRBV27 with TRBJ2-1; 9 nucleotides agree with TRBD1. Unmatched junction bases numbered 10, after V lost 6 bases and J lost 4 bases. Germline values: CDR1 MNHEY, CDR2 SMNVEV (reference sequence). This CDR3 comprises 16 residues. CDR3 DNA: TGTGCCAGCAGAATAAACAGGGGGCATCGGTACAATGAGCAGTTCTTC. Protein: CASRINRGHRYNEQFF.

The V gene is TRBV27, the J gene TRBJ1-3; D not resolved. The germline gives CDR1 MNHEY, CDR2 SMNVEV (reference sequence). CDR3 length: 13 amino acids. Trimming stripped 2 bases from V and 4 bases from J, with 6 bases between. The CDR3 sequence is CASSLRAGNTIYF. CDR3 nucleotide sequence: TGTGCCAGCAGTTTAAGAGCGGGAAACACCATATATTTT.

The chain is built from TRBV19 and TRBJ1-1, with TRBD1 identical over 7 bases. The CDR3 is made up of 14 amino acids. After removal of 3 bases from V and 5 bases from J, the junction contained 6 bases not matched to a gene. Germline V CDR1 and CDR2: LNHDA, SQIVND (reference sequence). The CDR3 coding sequence is TGTGCCAGTAGTATTCAGACAGGGAATACTGAAGCTTTCTTT. Residues: CASSIQTGNTEAFF.

The chain is built from TRBV6-1 and TRBJ2-4; D is unresolved. Germline CDR1 reads MNHNS; CDR2 reads SASEGT. V was trimmed by 1 base and J by 8 bases, leaving 9 bases between them. This CDR3 is 13 amino acids long. The CDR3 loop reads CASSEGPKDIQYF. The CDR3 DNA is TGTGCCAGCAGTGAAGGTCCGAAGGACATTCAGTACTTC.

The V and J genes are TRBV24-1 and TRBJ2-2; D perhaps matches TRBD1 (6 bases). CDR1 and CDR2 from the germline V gene are KGHDR and SFDVKD. The ends were cut back, 2 bases at V and 1 base at J, with 7 bases in the middle. The CDR3 sequence is 15 residues long. The CDR3 spells CATSDSDRNTGELFF. CDR3 nucleotide sequence: TGTGCCACCAGTGATTCGGACAGGAACACCGGGGAGCTGTTTTTT.

This chain uses TRBV29-1 with TRBJ1-2; D unclear. Germline-derived CDR1 and CDR2 are SQVTM and ANQGSEA. V was shortened by 0 bases and J by 4 bases, with 18 bases between the two germline ends. The length of the CDR3 is 16 residues. CDR3 region: CSVEDRLAGTGYGYTF. Here the CDR3 DNA reads TGCAGCGTTGAAGATCGGTTGGCAGGTACTGGCTATGGCTACACCTTC.

This chain uses TRBV11-2 with TRBJ1-1, with D possibly matching TRBD1 (6 bases). Germline lookup yields CDR1 SGHAT and CDR2 FQNNGV. V lost 0 bases and J lost 3, with 11 bases in between. This CDR3 is 15 amino acids long. CDR3 in amino acids: CASSLDRGWDTEAFF. CDR3 coding DNA: TGTGCCAGCAGCTTAGACAGGGGCTGGGACACTGAAGCTTTCTTT.

This clone was recorded only once. The chain links TRBV3-1 (or the pseudogene TRBV3-2) to TRBJ1-2; D is undetermined. Trimming took off 0 bases at V and 4 bases at J, with 15 bases between the two ends. The CDR3 is 16 amino acids. The germline gives CDR1 LGHDT, CDR2 YNNKEL (reference sequence). The CDR3 DNA reads TGTGCCAGCAGCCAAGAGGGTGTAGGTCGGGGCTATGGCTACACCTTC. Translation gives CASSQEGVGRGYGYTF.

V is TRBV11-2 and J is TRBJ2-2, with 7 bases fitting TRBD2. The trim removed 5 bases at V and 1 base at J, leaving 7 bases unmatched. The CDR3 contains 16 residues. Germline CDR1 and CDR2: SGHAT and FQNNGV. The CDR3 DNA sequence: TGTGCCAGCAGCCCCCTGGGGGGGTTGAACACCGGGGAGCTGTTTTTT. Protein: CASSPLGGLNTGELFF. Combining the CDR3 with reference TRBV11-2 and TRBJ2-2 gives the whole variable domain EAGVAQSPRYKIIEKRQSVAFWCNPISGHATLYWYQQILGQGPKLLIQFQNNGVVDDSQLPKDRFSAERLKGVDSTLKIQPAKLEDSAVYLCASSPLGGLNTGELFFGEGSRLTVL.

This chain uses TRBV24-1 with TRBJ1-2; D is unclear. The CDR3 loop spans 12 amino acids. Trimming cost V 4 bases and J 7 bases, with 9 bases left between them. Looked up from germline, CDR1 is KGHDR and CDR2 is SFDVKD. CDR3 sequence reads: CATSEGSLGYTF. CDR3 bases: TGTGCCACCAGTGAAGGCTCCCTTGGCTACACCTTC.

The rearrangement joins TRBV30 to TRBJ1-5, with a possible D match to TRBD1 (5 bases). Germline-derived CDR1 and CDR2 are GTSNPN and SVGIG (reference sequence). Trimming cost V 0 bases and J 7 bases, with 13 bases left between them. The CDR3 sequence is 14 residues long. CDR3 DNA sequence: TGTGCCTGGAGTGTTGGGACTCGTAAACAGCCCCAGCATTTT. Encoded protein: CAWSVGTRKQPQHF.

V usage is TRBV28 and J usage is TRBJ1-5; no definite D call. Germline CDR1 is MDHEN and CDR2 is SYDVKM. The V end lost 3 bases, the J end lost 8 bases, and 2 bases lay between the germline ends. The length of the CDR3 is 10 residues. The DNA of the CDR3 is TGTGCCAGCAGTTTGAAGCCCCAGCATTTT. Protein product: CASSLKPQHF.

This chain joins TRBV2 and TRBJ1-6; possibly TRBD1 for D (5 bases). Trimming removed 6 bases from V and 7 bases from J, with 16 bases in between. Germline CDR1 reads SNHLY; CDR2 reads FYNNEI. CDR3 length: 15 amino acids. CDR3 in amino acids: CASRGEDTRNSPLHF. DNA for the CDR3: TGTGCCAGCAGAGGTGAGGACACCCGAAATTCACCCCTCCACTTT.